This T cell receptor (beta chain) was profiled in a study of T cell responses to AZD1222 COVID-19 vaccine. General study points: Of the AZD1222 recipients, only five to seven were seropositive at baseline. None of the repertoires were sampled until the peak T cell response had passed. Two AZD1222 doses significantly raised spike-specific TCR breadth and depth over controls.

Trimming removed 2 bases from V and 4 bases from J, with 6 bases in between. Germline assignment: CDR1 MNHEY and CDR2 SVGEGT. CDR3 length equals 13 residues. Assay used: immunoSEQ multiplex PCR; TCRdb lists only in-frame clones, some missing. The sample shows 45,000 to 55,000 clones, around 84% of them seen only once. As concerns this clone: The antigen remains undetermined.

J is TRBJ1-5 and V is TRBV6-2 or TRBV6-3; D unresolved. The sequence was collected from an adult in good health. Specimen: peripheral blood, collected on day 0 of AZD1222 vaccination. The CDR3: CASSYPRNQPQHF. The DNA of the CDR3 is TGTGCCAGCAGTTACCCCAGGAATCAGCCCCAGCATTTT.